The T cell receptor (beta chain) described here comes from a study of T cells after yellow fever vaccination. Study-wide results and caveats: The appearance of a small share of clonotypes in both CD4 and CD8 compartments was observed. Weaker overall was a secondary response that nonetheless peaked faster, on day 5 versus 15.

5'RACE template switching produced TCR cDNA carrying a universal primer site and UMIs. TCRdb used MiXCR to reprocess the 5' RACE reads, holding one entry per CDR3 protein. The data contain hundreds of thousands of distinct CDR3 sequences, under 25% of them singletons. This clonotype showed up just a few times. Its antigen remains unidentified. This receptor was obtained from a man aged 25 to 45 who received the YFV17D yellow fever vaccine. The material was PBMCs, obtained 15 days after the yellow fever booster vaccination.

For the CDR3, the DNA is TGCGCCAGCAGCCAAGGGGGGACAGGGGGTGAGACCCAGTACTTC. The encoded protein is CASSQGGTGGETQYF. The chain is built from TRBV4-3 and TRBJ2-5, with 11 nucleotides matching TRBD1. The CDR3 loop spans 15 amino acids. Germline CDR1 is LGHNA and CDR2 is YSLEER. V gave up 1 base and J gave up 5 bases; unmatched junction bases: 3.